Following are 15 T cell receptor beta chains from one sample sequenced in a study of beta chain features in type 1 diabetes. Since all of the isolated RNA was reverse transcribed, expressed TCRB transcripts were what got sequenced. Only in-frame clones appear in the TCRdb table, and some are missing; sequencing was by immunoSEQ multiplex PCR. The sample has 130,000 to 150,000 clones; roughly 7.2% are singletons. Sequences were obtained from central memory CD4+ T cells from blood. All receptors derive from a woman in her 30s in good health.

The chain joins TRBV6-6 to TRBJ1-5, with a possible D match to TRBD1 (5 bases). The CDR3 sequence is 15 residues long. V lost 5 bases and J 6 bases, leaving 17 bases between the germline ends. The germline V gene has CDR1 MNHNY and CDR2 SVGAGI (reference sequence). This chain's CDR3 is CASSLHDREIQPQHF. The CDR3 region has the DNA TGTGCCAGCAGTCTCCACGACAGAGAGATTCAGCCCCAGCATTTT.

This clone showed up many times. The rearrangement joins TRBV7-9 to TRBJ2-5, with a tentative D call TRBD1 (6 bases). CDR1 SEHNR and CDR2 FQNEAQ come from the germline V gene (reference sequence). The CDR3 consists of 15 residues. Trimming removed 2 bases at V and 2 bases at J, with 12 bases between. The CDR3 protein is CASSLQQGPQETQYF. The CDR3 region has the DNA TGTGCCAGCAGCTTACAACAGGGACCTCAAGAGACCCAGTACTTC.

This sequence joins TRBV7-2 and TRBJ2-7; D remains unclear. CDR3 length: 13 amino acids. The germline V and J ends were trimmed by 2 bases and 1 base, with 6 bases remaining between them. CDR1 SGHTA and CDR2 FQGNSA come from the germline V gene. CDR3 nucleotide sequence: TGTGCCAGCAGCTTACCAGGTTCCTACGAGCAGTACTTC. This sequence encodes CASSLPGSYEQYF. Using reference TRBV7-2 and TRBJ2-7 for the parts outside the CDR3, the full variable domain is GAGVSQSPSNKVTEKGKDVELRCDPISGHTALYWYRQSLGQGLEFLIYFQGNSAPDKSGLPSDRFSAERTGGSVSTLTIQRTQQEDSAVYLCASSLPGSYEQYFGPGTRLTVT.

CDR3 coding DNA: TGTGCCAGTAGTATCGACAGGGGGAACACTGAAGCTTTCTTT. This translates into CASSIDRGNTEAFF. This sequence joins TRBV19 and TRBJ1-1, with 8 nucleotides matching TRBD1. The CDR3 totals 14 residues. J lost 1 base, V lost 3 bases, and 1 base had no gene match. CDR1 is LNHDA, CDR2 SQIVND, per germline (reference sequence).

This clone turned up a few times. The V and J genes are TRBV7-2 and TRBJ2-1; D is undetermined. This CDR3 has 12 residues. The V and J ends lost 7 bases and 6 bases respectively, with 10 bases between them. CDR1 SGHTA and CDR2 FQGNSA come from the germline V gene. The CDR3 sequence is CASTPSPNEQFF. The CDR3 DNA is TGTGCCAGCACCCCCAGTCCCAATGAGCAGTTCTTC.

The gene calls are TRBV30 and TRBJ2-3; unclear D gene. V dropped 2 bases and J dropped 4 bases, with 4 bases sitting between them. From germline, CDR1 is GTSNPN and CDR2 SVGIG (reference sequence). There are 11 residues in the CDR3. CDR3 DNA: TGTGCCTGGAGTTTCGCAGATACGCAGTATTTT. Translation: CAWSFADTQYF. Combining the CDR3 with reference TRBV30 and TRBJ2-3 gives the whole variable domain SQTIHQWPATLVQPVGSPLSLECTVEGTSNPNLYWYRQAAGRGLQLLFYSVGIGQISSEVPQNLSASRPQDRQFILSSKKLLLSDSGFYLCAWSFADTQYFGPGTRLTVL.

This clone was recorded many times. This chain links TRBV18 with TRBJ1-1; a possible D gene is TRBD1 (6 bases). V lost 4 bases, J lost 5 bases, and 14 bases lay in between. Germline V gene data show CDR1 as KGHSH and CDR2 as LQKENI. The CDR3 contains 14 residues. The CDR3, as DNA: TGTGCCAGCTCACGCTCAGGGACAAGGACTGAAGCTTTCTTT. As protein: CASSRSGTRTEAFF.

This chain joins TRBV6-4 and TRBJ2-1; 10 bases are a match to TRBD2. The CDR3 loop spans 15 amino acids. Germline values: CDR1 MRHNA, CDR2 SNTAGT. The J segment lost 9 bases and the V segment lost 4 bases, leaving 9 bases of the junction unmatched. The CDR3 sequence is CASSASTSGLTEQFF. The CDR3 bases are TGTGCCAGCAGTGCATCGACTAGCGGGTTGACTGAGCAGTTCTTC.

This clone was found many times. The chain recombines TRBV29-1 with TRBJ2-1, with D unclear. V dropped 3 bases and J dropped 0 bases, with 9 bases sitting between them. The CDR3 is made up of 14 amino acids. CDR1 and CDR2 (germline): SQVTM, ANQGSEA. The CDR3, as DNA: TGCAGCGTTGACTCGATGAGCTCCTACAATGAGCAGTTCTTC. It codes for CSVDSMSSYNEQFF.

The chain is built from TRBV11-2 and TRBJ2-7; 13 bases map to TRBD2. This CDR3 spans 15 amino acids. Per the germline V gene, CDR1 is SGHAT and CDR2 is FQNNGV. V dropped 5 bases and J dropped 4; count of bases not matched to a gene: 5. The CDR3 region is CASSEELAGGYEQYF. The DNA for the CDR3 is TGTGCCAGCAGCGAGGAACTAGCGGGAGGGTACGAGCAGTACTTC.

The genes are TRBV14 and TRBJ1-1; D gene uncertain. From germline, CDR1 is SGHDN and CDR2 FVKESK. The CDR3 is 17 residues long. V was shortened by 4 bases and J by 0 bases, with 18 bases between the two germline ends. This CDR3 reads CASSPGVEGKMNTEAFF. CDR3 DNA sequence: TGTGCCAGCAGCCCAGGTGTGGAGGGAAAAATGAACACTGAAGCTTTCTTT.

This sequence joins TRBV6-5 and TRBJ1-3; no firm D call. There are 15 residues in the CDR3. Germline V lookup: CDR1 MNHEY, CDR2 SVGAGI. Trimming pared 6 bases from V and 8 bases from J, leaving 20 bases between. CDR3 loop: CASRDGSVGRDTIYF. In DNA, the CDR3 is TGTGCCAGCAGGGACGGATCCGTGGGGAGAGACACCATATATTTT.

The sample holds a few counts of this clone. The genes are TRBV6-6 and TRBJ1-2; 8 bases map to TRBD1. Germline assignment: CDR1 MNHNY and CDR2 SVGAGI (reference sequence). The CDR3 is 14 amino acids. The V segment lost 2 bases and the J segment 5 bases; nucleotides outside the gene matches: 4. In DNA form, the CDR3 reads TGTGCCAGCAGTTACAGCGACAGGGGTTATGGCTACACCTTC. It is translated as CASSYSDRGYGYTF.

This clone was seen many times. V gene TRBV30 combines with J gene TRBJ2-4; possibly TRBD1 for D (6 bases). Germline V gene lookup returns CDR1 GTSNPN and CDR2 SVGIG (reference sequence). The V and J ends lost 2 bases and 4 bases respectively, with 9 bases between them. This CDR3 has 13 residues. The CDR3 coding sequence is TGTGCCTGGAGTAAAGGGGGTAAAAACATTCAGTACTTC. The encoded protein is CAWSKGGKNIQYF. Supplemented by reference TRBV30 and TRBJ2-4, the full variable domain reads SQTIHQWPATLVQPVGSPLSLECTVEGTSNPNLYWYRQAAGRGLQLLFYSVGIGQISSEVPQNLSASRPQDRQFILSSKKLLLSDSGFYLCAWSKGGKNIQYFGAGTRLSVL.

The chain joins TRBV27 to TRBJ1-4, with 7 bases that match TRBD1. This CDR3 contains 13 residues. The germline V gene has CDR1 MNHEY and CDR2 SMNVEV (reference sequence). V lost 1 base to trimming and J lost 8 bases; unmatched junction nucleotides: 1. CDR3 coding DNA: TGTGCCAGCAGTTTATACAGGGGAGAAAAACTGTTTTTT. It codes for CASSLYRGEKLFF.